These 28 T cell receptor beta chains came from one sample sequenced in a study of T cell changes during pregnancy in multiple sclerosis. Repertoires were generated with immunoSEQ multiplex PCR, while TCRdb's copy carries only in-frame clones and drops some. The table includes around 59,000 clones, about 93% detected once. The sample consisted of peripheral blood, taken in the third trimester of pregnancy. Every receptor here comes from a female donor in good health, enrolled as a control in a pregnancy study.

This clone was picked up one time. The rearrangement uses TRBV4-2 and TRBJ2-1, with 11 nucleotides matching TRBD2. Per the germline V gene, CDR1 is LGHNA and CDR2 is YNFKEQ. The trim removed 0 bases at V and 15 bases at J, leaving 10 bases unmatched. CDR3 length: 15 residues. The CDR3 DNA follows: TGTGCCAGCAGCCAAGAGTTAGCGGGAGGGCCAGGGAGGTTCTTC. Its protein is CASSQELAGGPGRFF.

In this sample, this clone turned up once. This sequence joins TRBV6-5 and TRBJ1-1; D is undetermined. The CDR3 loop spans 16 amino acids. The ends were cut back, 1 base at V and 3 bases at J, with 15 bases in the middle. Germline V gene data show CDR1 as MNHEY and CDR2 as SVGAGI. The chain's CDR3 is CASSYLEPHGDTEAFF. DNA for the CDR3: TGTGCCAGCAGTTACTTAGAACCTCACGGGGACACTGAAGCTTTCTTT.

The chain uses TRBV7-3 and TRBJ2-1; 8 bases are a match to TRBD2. CDR1 and CDR2 from the germline V gene are SGHTA and FQGTGA. There are 15 residues in the CDR3. V was clipped by 4 bases and J by 7 bases; unmatched bases: 9. CDR3 amino acids: CASSSTGTRLNEQFF. The CDR3 bases are TGTGCCAGCAGCTCCACCGGGACTAGACTTAATGAGCAGTTCTTC.

The CDR3 nucleotides read TGCGCCAGCAAATCCGGGACTAGCGGCTACGAGCAGTACTTC. Protein product: CASKSGTSGYEQYF. The chain links TRBV5-1 to TRBJ2-5; 11 positions match TRBD2. With the DNA end fitting TRBJ2-7 better, the J assignment may be wrong. The CDR3 loop spans 14 amino acids. From germline, CDR1 is SGHRS and CDR2 YFSETQ.

This clone was observed once. The chain combines TRBV19 with TRBJ2-2; 7 nucleotides line up with TRBD1. Germline CDR1 and CDR2: LNHDA and SQIVND (reference sequence). J gave up 6 bases and V 2 bases, and 6 bases lay outside the gene matches. The CDR3 covers 15 residues. The CDR3 sequence is CASSIKTGWAGELFF. Here the CDR3 DNA reads TGTGCCAGTAGTATAAAGACAGGGTGGGCCGGGGAGCTGTTTTTT.

The J gene is TRBJ1-2, the V gene TRBV10-3; TRBD1 might be the D (5 bases). Germline CDR1 reads ENHRY; CDR2 reads SYGVKD. The CDR3 is 13 residues long. Between the trimmed V and J ends, which lost 2 bases and 7 bases, there was a span of 11 bases. The CDR3, as DNA: TGTGCCATCAGTGAGAGCAGGGATGTTGGCTACACCTTC. Translated: CAISESRDVGYTF.

The chain is built from TRBV5-1 and TRBJ2-3; 10 positions agree with TRBD2. With 4 bases clipped from V and 0 bases from J, the junction kept 11 bases outside the gene matches. The CDR3 has 18 amino acids. Germline CDR1 is SGHRS and CDR2 is YFSETQ. In DNA form, the CDR3 reads TGCGCCAGCAGCATAAGCGGGGGGGCAGCCATTAGCACAGATACGCAGTATTTT. It specifies CASSISGGAAISTDTQYF.

The chain links TRBV9 to TRBJ2-3; possibly TRBD2 for D (5 bases). Germline V gene sequence: CDR1 SGDLS, CDR2 YYNGEE. V lost 1 base, J lost 3 bases, and 9 bases lay in between. This CDR3 comprises 14 residues. This CDR3 reads CASSVSGRTDTQYF. The CDR3 region has the DNA TGTGCCAGCAGCGTATCGGGAAGAACAGATACGCAGTATTTT.

V and J are TRBV28 and TRBJ2-7, with 7 positions matching TRBD1. CDR3 length equals 14 residues. The ends lost 10 bases at V and 2 bases at J; junction bases unmatched: 11. The germline V gene encodes CDR1 MDHEN and CDR2 SYDVKM. CDR3 in amino acids: CAILSDRAPYEQYF. The CDR3 DNA is TGTGCCATCTTATCAGACAGGGCCCCCTACGAGCAGTACTTC.

The rearrangement uses TRBV19 and TRBJ2-1; TRBD1 matches at 9 bases. The germline gives CDR1 LNHDA, CDR2 SQIVND (reference sequence). V lost 6 bases to trimming and J lost 8 bases; unmatched junction nucleotides: 8. The CDR3 is made up of 14 amino acids. The DNA of the CDR3 is TGTGCCAGTAGGGGGAGGACAGGGGATGATGAGCAGTTCTTC. Protein sequence: CASRGRTGDDEQFF. Drawing the rest from reference TRBV19 and TRBJ2-1, the complete variable domain is DGGITQSPKYLFRKEGQNVTLSCEQNLNHDAMYWYRQDPGQGLRLIYYSQIVNDFQKGDIAEGYSVSREKKESFPLTVTSAQKNPTAFYLCASRGRTGDDEQFFGPGTRLTVL.

This clone has only a few counts. V usage is TRBV27 and J usage is TRBJ1-2; D may be TRBD1 (6 bases). Trimming took off 0 bases at V and 0 bases at J, with 8 bases between the two ends. Looked up from germline, CDR1 is MNHEY and CDR2 is SMNVEV (reference sequence). The CDR3 has 15 residues. The CDR3 region is CASSLSGAANYGYTF. In DNA form, the CDR3 reads TGTGCCAGCAGTTTATCGGGGGCAGCTAACTATGGCTACACCTTC.

The chain employs TRBV12-5 and TRBJ2-1, with D unresolved. The CDR3 runs to 13 residues. Germline V lookup: CDR1 LGHNT, CDR2 FRNRAP. V shed 2 bases and J shed 13 bases, with 15 bases lying between them. The CDR3 protein is CASGLPPSRRQFF. CDR3 bases: TGTGCTAGTGGTTTGCCGCCCTCTAGAAGACAGTTCTTC.

The genes are TRBV27 and TRBJ2-1; TRBD2 agrees at 7 bases. This CDR3 spans 15 amino acids. Germline CDR1 reads MNHEY; CDR2 reads SMNVEV (reference sequence). V shed 3 bases, J shed 6 bases, and the junction held 8 bases outside the gene matches. The CDR3 sequence: CASSFPAGPANEQFF. For the CDR3, the DNA is TGTGCCAGCAGTTTTCCAGCGGGGCCTGCCAATGAGCAGTTCTTC.

The chain uses TRBV4-2 and TRBJ2-1, with unresolved D. V was trimmed by 1 base and J by 6 bases, leaving 10 bases between them. The CDR3 has 14 residues. The V gene's germline CDR1 is LGHNA and CDR2 YNFKEQ. The CDR3 sequence: CASSQVLLSNEQFF. CDR3 bases: TGTGCCAGCAGCCAAGTCCTACTGAGCAATGAGCAGTTCTTC.

This sequence joins TRBV5-8 and TRBJ2-5; TRBD1 matches at 9 bases. Per germline, CDR1 SGHTS and CDR2 YDEGEE. V shed 2 bases, J shed 3 bases, and the junction held 8 bases outside the gene matches. The CDR3 is 16 residues long. The CDR3 spells CASSFQQGAWEETQYF. Here the CDR3 DNA reads TGTGCCAGCAGCTTCCAACAGGGGGCGTGGGAAGAGACCCAGTACTTC.

This chain uses TRBV6-1 with TRBJ1-1; a weak D match, TRBD1 (5 bases). V was shortened by 7 bases and J by 2 bases, with 17 bases between the two germline ends. Germline loops: CDR1 MNHNS, CDR2 SASEGT. CDR3 length equals 15 residues. CDR3 loop: CASIYGGAFNTEAFF. As DNA, the CDR3 is TGTGCCAGCATATACGGAGGGGCATTTAACACTGAAGCTTTCTTT.

This chain links TRBV9 with TRBJ2-2, with TRBD1 identical over 12 bases. V shed 4 bases and J 6 bases; nucleotides not matched to a gene: 7. Germline-derived CDR1 and CDR2 are SGDLS and YYNGEE. This CDR3 region has 16 residues. The CDR3 region has the DNA TGTGCCAGCAGCTCGGGACAGGGGGCGGTCGCCGGGGAGCTGTTTTTT. It is translated as CASSSGQGAVAGELFF.

This sequence joins TRBV21-1 and TRBJ2-5; TRBD1 was called by the table and not checked on the DNA. TRBV21-1 is described as a pseudogene. CDR3 length: 15 residues. In DNA form, the CDR3 reads TGTGCCAGCAGCCTGCGGGACAGGGCGAAAGAGACCCAGTACTTC. Protein product: CASSLRDRAKETQYF.

This chain uses TRBV6-5 with TRBJ1-2, with 7 bases matching TRBD1. Trimming removed 0 bases from V and 0 bases from J; junction bases left unmatched: 4. Germline V lookup: CDR1 MNHEY, CDR2 SVGAGI. The CDR3 contains 16 residues. The CDR3 DNA follows: TGTGCCAGCAGTTACTCGAGGACAGGTTCTAACTATGGCTACACCTTC. This gives the protein CASSYSRTGSNYGYTF.

J is TRBJ1-1 and V is TRBV1; the D segment call TRBD1 is taken from the table without a DNA check. TRBV1 is noted as a pseudogene. This CDR3 is 16 amino acids long. Written as DNA, the CDR3 is TGCACCAGCACCACCTCAGGGAACCCGACCCACACTGAAGCTTTCTTT. Translating it yields CTSTTSGNPTHTEAFF.

This clone was detected only once. V usage is TRBV7-2 and J usage is TRBJ2-1; 8 bases are shared with TRBD2. The CDR3 extends over 18 amino acids. Trimming at V came to 2 bases and at J to 7 bases, leaving 16 bases not matched to a gene. Per the germline V gene, CDR1 is SGHTA and CDR2 is FQGNSA. CDR3 loop: CASSLNPLTGGAKNEQFF. Here the CDR3 DNA reads TGTGCCAGCAGCTTAAACCCCCTTACCGGGGGGGCCAAAAATGAGCAGTTCTTC.

The genes are TRBV28 and TRBJ2-1, with TRBD1 matching 7 bases. CDR1 MDHEN and CDR2 SYDVKM come from the germline V gene. The V gene end was trimmed by 6 bases and the J gene end by 2 bases; junction bases not matched to a gene: 7. The CDR3 sequence is 15 residues long. CDR3 amino acids: CASSKGGEAYNEQFF. DNA for the CDR3: TGTGCCAGCAGCAAAGGGGGCGAAGCCTACAATGAGCAGTTCTTC. The full variable domain, completed using reference TRBV28 and TRBJ2-1, is DVKVTQSSRYLVKRTGEKVFLECVQDMDHENMFWYRQDPGLGLRLIYFSYDVKMKEKGDIPEGYSVSREKKERFSLILESASTNQTSMYLCASSKGGEAYNEQFFGPGTRLTVL.

This chain joins TRBV5-5 and TRBJ2-7, with 7 bases lining up with TRBD1. The CDR3 has 14 amino acids. Germline V gene sequence: CDR1 SGHKS, CDR2 YYEKEE (reference sequence). J gave up 6 bases and V 1 base, and 7 bases lay outside the gene matches. As DNA, the CDR3 is TGTGCCAGCAGCTTGACAGGGGAGAGGGGCGAGCAGTACTTC. Its protein is CASSLTGERGEQYF.

The chain combines TRBV10-2 with TRBJ2-7; perhaps TRBD2 as D (6 bases). The CDR3 is 16 residues long. Germline CDR1 WSHSY, CDR2 SAAADI. The ends were cut back, 2 bases at V and 2 bases at J, with 16 bases in the middle. In DNA, the CDR3 is TGCGCCAGCAGTGAGAACCCGCGGGACGGCACCTACGAGCAGTACTTC. Translated: CASSENPRDGTYEQYF.

The table lists this clone with a few counts. The gene calls are TRBV9 and TRBJ2-2; D possibly corresponds to TRBD1 (7 bases). This CDR3 is 17 amino acids long. Trimming took 1 base from V and 4 from J, leaving 17 bases between them. The germline V gene encodes CDR1 SGDLS and CDR2 YYNGEE. The CDR3 is CASSVPPGGISTGELFF. The CDR3, as DNA: TGTGCCAGCAGCGTACCCCCAGGGGGGATCTCCACCGGGGAGCTGTTTTTT.

In its sample, this clone was seen once. This chain connects TRBV28 to TRBJ1-4; 7 bases fit TRBD1. Germline assignment: CDR1 MDHEN and CDR2 SYDVKM. V lost 3 bases to trimming and J lost 8 bases; unmatched junction nucleotides: 3. The CDR3 loop spans 13 amino acids. Here the CDR3 DNA reads TGTGCCAGCAGTTTCGGGGGACAGGAAAAACTGTTTTTT. Protein product: CASSFGGQEKLFF. Drawing the rest from reference TRBV28 and TRBJ1-4, the complete variable domain is DVKVTQSSRYLVKRTGEKVFLECVQDMDHENMFWYRQDPGLGLRLIYFSYDVKMKEKGDIPEGYSVSREKKERFSLILESASTNQTSMYLCASSFGGQEKLFFGSGTQLSVL.

This rearrangement joins TRBV15 to TRBJ2-7; 7 bases align to TRBD1. Germline assignment: CDR1 LNHNV and CDR2 YYDKDF (reference sequence). After removal of 1 base from V and 3 bases from J, the junction contained 6 bases not matched to a gene. The CDR3 contains 15 residues. The CDR3 reads CATSRAKGAGYEQYF. The CDR3 region has the DNA TGTGCCACCAGCAGAGCGAAGGGGGCAGGCTACGAGCAGTACTTC.

V and J are TRBV28 and TRBJ1-4, with D possibly being TRBD1 (6 bases). Trimming removed 4 bases at V and 6 bases at J, with 15 bases between. Per germline, CDR1 MDHEN and CDR2 SYDVKM. The CDR3 covers 15 residues. CDR3 sequence reads: CASSSLQGSDEKLFF. In nucleotides, the CDR3 is TGTGCCAGCAGTTCGTTACAGGGTTCGGATGAAAAACTGTTTTTT. The whole variable domain, remainder taken from reference TRBV28 and TRBJ1-4, is DVKVTQSSRYLVKRTGEKVFLECVQDMDHENMFWYRQDPGLGLRLIYFSYDVKMKEKGDIPEGYSVSREKKERFSLILESASTNQTSMYLCASSSLQGSDEKLFFGSGTQLSVL.